The 26 T cell receptor beta chains below were found in one sample sequenced in a study of control samples from healthy donors and cancer patients. Here immunoSEQ multiplex PCR was the method, and the copy in TCRdb shows in-frame clones only, minus some. The table has tens of thousands of clones, roughly nine tenths seen once. Sequenced: blood. The receptors shown here come from a woman aged 55-69 years in good health.

V is TRBV5-1 and J is TRBJ2-5; TRBD1 aligns across 7 bases. Germline CDR1 and CDR2: SGHRS and YFSETQ. V shed 2 bases, J shed 5 bases, and the junction held 3 bases outside the gene matches. The CDR3 contains 13 residues. The CDR3 DNA reads TGCGCCAGCAGCTTCCGAGGGGGCGAGACCCAGTACTTC. Translating it yields CASSFRGGETQYF.

This clone has just a few counts. The V gene is TRBV5-4, the J gene TRBJ1-2; D not certain. V was cut by 9 bases and J by 3 bases, with 6 bases left in between. Germline V gives CDR1 SGHNT, CDR2 YYREEE (reference sequence). The CDR3 totals 10 residues. CDR3 amino acids: CAIWDYGYTF. Here the CDR3 DNA reads TGTGCCATCTGGGACTATGGCTACACCTTC.

This clone was counted a few times. This chain links TRBV11-3 with TRBJ2-7; possible D gene TRBD1, 5 bases. V was trimmed by 1 base and J by 2 bases, leaving 12 bases between them. The germline gives CDR1 SGHNT, CDR2 YENEEA. The CDR3 length is 15 residues. The DNA for the CDR3 is TGTGCCAGCAGCTTAGTGTGGACACCTACCTACGAGCAGTACTTC. Translating it yields CASSLVWTPTYEQYF. Full variable domain (outside the CDR3, taken from reference TRBV11-3 and TRBJ2-7): EAGVVQSPRYKIIEKKQPVAFWCNPISGHNTLYWYLQNLGQGPELLIRYENEEAVDDSQLPKDRFSAERLKGVDSTLKIQPAELGDSAVYLCASSLVWTPTYEQYFGPGTRLTVT.

The rearrangement uses TRBV28 and TRBJ2-3, with 10 positions matching TRBD2. Germline CDR1 is MDHEN and CDR2 is SYDVKM. V lost 6 bases, J lost 3 bases, and 6 bases stayed unmatched. The length of the CDR3 is 15 residues. CDR3: CASSPSGSGTDTQYF. The CDR3 bases are TGTGCCAGCAGCCCTAGCGGGAGTGGTACAGATACGCAGTATTTT.

The V and J genes are TRBV4-1 and TRBJ1-2, with D hard to call. CDR1 and CDR2 (germline): MGHRA, YSYEKL. V was trimmed by 1 base and J by 5 bases, leaving 14 bases between them. This CDR3 has 15 residues. In DNA form, the CDR3 reads TGCGCCAGCAGCCAAGGGACGGATCCCCGGTATGGCTACACCTTC. It translates to CASSQGTDPRYGYTF.

Points on this clone: The same CDR3 can be traced to other DNA sequences in this sample. The chain couples TRBV12-3 or TRBV12-4 to TRBJ1-5, with D tentatively TRBD1 (5 bases). Trimming shortened V by 3 bases and J by 4 bases, and 7 bases separated the two germline ends. This CDR3 is 13 amino acids long. Here the CDR3 reads CASSFGGNQPQHF. The CDR3 bases are TGTGCCAGCAGTTTCGGGGGGAATCAGCCCCAGCATTTT.

This clone was recorded once. The chain combines TRBV11-1 with TRBJ2-1; D is possibly TRBD2 (5 bases). With 5 bases removed from V and 7 bases from J, the gap between germline ends came to 12 bases. The CDR3 is 13 residues long. Looked up from germline, CDR1 is SGHAT and CDR2 is FQDESV (reference sequence). The CDR3 here is CASSPPGWNEQFF. CDR3 sequence (DNA): TGTGCCAGCAGCCCACCGGGATGGAATGAGCAGTTCTTC.

The chain couples TRBV21-1 to TRBJ2-5. TRBV21-1 is termed a pseudogene. This CDR3 is built from 11 residues. The CDR3 loop reads CASGVQETQYF. The CDR3 DNA sequence: TGTGCCAGCGGGGTCCAAGAGACCCAGTACTTC.

The chain recombines TRBV12-3 or TRBV12-4 with TRBJ1-5; D not resolved. CDR3 length: 11 residues. Trimming left V 2 bases short and J 12 bases short, with 8 bases between. CDR3 sequence reads: CASSLSQDQHF. CDR3 in DNA: TGTGCCAGCAGTTTATCCCAAGACCAGCATTTT.

This chain joins TRBV4-2 and TRBJ2-7, with 8 bases matching TRBD2. CDR1 and CDR2 from the germline V gene are LGHNA and YNFKEQ. V was clipped by 3 bases and J by 0 bases; unmatched bases: 4. The CDR3 is 15 residues long. CDR3 sequence reads: CASSHPGTSSYEQYF. CDR3 coding DNA: TGTGCCAGCAGCCACCCCGGGACTAGCTCCTACGAGCAGTACTTC.

The J gene is TRBJ2-2, the V gene TRBV20-1; no reliable D call. Germline V gene lookup returns CDR1 DFQATT and CDR2 SNEGSKA (reference sequence). The length of the CDR3 is 14 residues. The V end was cut by 3 bases, the J end by 4 bases, with 12 bases between. The CDR3 nucleotides read TGCAGTGCTAGTGGGTGGAAGGGCACCGGGGAGCTGTTTTTT. Residues: CSASGWKGTGELFF.

The genes are TRBV10-3 and TRBJ1-5; the D gene is possibly TRBD1 (5 bases). V was cut by 4 bases and J by 4 bases, with 8 bases left in between. Germline V gene sequence: CDR1 ENHRY, CDR2 SYGVKD. This CDR3 contains 13 residues. The CDR3 is CAISGAGNQPQHF. The CDR3 coding sequence is TGTGCCATCAGTGGGGCAGGGAATCAGCCCCAGCATTTT.

This chain connects TRBV5-4 to TRBJ2-1; TRBD2 matches at 12 bases. The germline V gene has CDR1 SGHNT and CDR2 YYREEE (reference sequence). With 5 bases clipped from V and 5 bases from J, the junction kept 5 bases outside the gene matches. The CDR3 totals 15 residues. As DNA, the CDR3 is TGTGCCAGCAGAAGGTGGACTAGCGGGGACAATGAGCAGTTCTTC. Its protein product is CASRRWTSGDNEQFF.

The CDR3 coding sequence is TGTGCCAGCAGCGAGGCAGGGGGTGCTGGCTACACCTTC. It is translated as CASSEAGGAGYTF. V is TRBV7-3 and J is TRBJ1-2; 7 nucleotides agree with TRBD1. V lost 5 bases, J lost 7 bases, and 7 bases stayed unmatched. Germline V gives CDR1 SGHTA, CDR2 FQGTGA. The CDR3 length is 13 residues.

Comments on this clone: The germline gene is not matched at one end of the junction; a read error may be the cause. The chain employs TRBV2 and TRBJ1-2; tentatively, D is TRBD1 (6 bases). The CDR3 has 13 amino acids. Germline CDR1 reads SNHLY; CDR2 reads FYNNEI. The DNA for the CDR3 is TGTGTCAGCAGTAAGGACAGAAACTATGGCTACACCTTC. Residues: CVSSKDRNYGYTF.

This clone was seen more than once but under ten times. A junction boundary mismatches the germline segment, possibly from a read error. The chain employs TRBV6-1 and TRBJ1-4; tentative D call: TRBD1 (5 bases). CDR1 is MNHNS and CDR2 is SASEGT in the germline V gene. This CDR3 region has 13 residues. The DNA of the CDR3 is TGTGCCAGCAGTGAAGTTGGTCACCCTGACAGCCGTTTT. It is translated as CASSEVGHPDSRF.

This clone turned up a few times. The gene calls are TRBV5-1 and TRBJ2-7; either TRBD1 or TRBD2 may supply D (5 bases each). Germline V gene sequence: CDR1 SGHRS, CDR2 YFSETQ. The CDR3 is 15 residues long. V lost 3 bases and J lost 0, with 13 bases in between. DNA of the CDR3: TGCGCCAGCAGCTGGATCGCAGGGAGCTCCTACGAGCAGTACTTC. Translating it yields CASSWIAGSSYEQYF.

V usage is TRBV5-4 and J usage is TRBJ2-1; D gene unclear. V lost 1 base and J lost 4, with 6 bases in between. The CDR3 extends over 13 amino acids. Germline V gives CDR1 SGHNT, CDR2 YYREEE (reference sequence). The CDR3 here is CASSLLPYNEQFF. The CDR3 DNA sequence: TGTGCCAGCAGCTTGCTCCCTTACAATGAGCAGTTCTTC.

This chain connects TRBV28 to TRBJ1-1; TRBD1 matches 7 bases. Trimming took 2 bases from V and 0 from J; bases not matched to a gene: 6. Germline CDR1 MDHEN, CDR2 SYDVKM. This CDR3 is built from 16 residues. DNA for the CDR3: TGTGCCAGCAGTTTAGGGGACAGAACTTTGAACACTGAAGCTTTCTTT. It translates to CASSLGDRTLNTEAFF.

The rearrangement uses TRBV7-2 and TRBJ1-6, with D possibly TRBD1 on 6 matching bases. V shed 1 base and J shed 10 bases, with 17 bases lying between them. This CDR3 contains 16 residues. Germline-derived CDR1 and CDR2 are SGHTA and FQGNSA. The CDR3 DNA reads as TGTGCCAGCAGCTTAGGAGGTGGGGGCAAGGACTCACCCCTCCACTTT. It yields the protein CASSLGGGGKDSPLHF.

DNA for the CDR3: TGTGCCAGCAAGGGGGGGGCAGAGAATGAAAAACTGTTTTTT. Protein: CASKGGAENEKLFF. The chain uses TRBV2 and TRBJ1-4; TRBD1 is a possible D gene (6 bases). Trimming removed 7 bases from V and 5 bases from J, with 14 bases in between. From germline, CDR1 is SNHLY and CDR2 FYNNEI. The CDR3 runs 14 residues. The complete variable domain, with remaining parts taken from reference TRBV2 and TRBJ1-4, reads EPEVTQTPSHQVTQMGQEVILRCVPISNHLYFYWYRQILGQKVEFLVSFYNNEISEKSEIFDDQFSVERPDGSNFTLKIRSTKLEDSAMYFCASKGGAENEKLFFGSGTQLSVL.

The genes are TRBV19 and TRBJ1-1; 7 nucleotides line up with TRBD1. The length of the CDR3 is 15 residues. CDR1 is LNHDA, CDR2 SQIVND, per germline (reference sequence). Unmatched junction bases numbered 12, after V lost 4 bases and J lost 7 bases. CDR3 in DNA: TGTGCCAGTAGTACCCCCCGGAAGGGGGCAATTGAAGCTTTCTTT. Residues: CASSTPRKGAIEAFF.

The CDR3 DNA sequence: TGTGCCAGCAGCCCGGAAGGGCTCATTCGGAACACTGAAGCTTTCTTT. Translating gives CASSPEGLIRNTEAFF. This chain connects TRBV7-8 to TRBJ1-1; D is unresolved. Germline CDR1 and CDR2: SGHVS and FQNEAQ. This CDR3 has 16 residues. V lost 5 bases to trimming and J lost 1 base, with 17 bases between them.

This clone was detected a few times. The chain combines TRBV19 with TRBJ1-5; a possible D gene is TRBD1 (5 bases). CDR1 and CDR2 (germline): LNHDA, SQIVND (reference sequence). V was trimmed by 5 bases and J by 1 base, leaving 24 bases between them. This CDR3 spans 19 amino acids. In DNA form, the CDR3 reads TGTGCCAGTAGTTATAATTCCGCAACAACAGGTTTAAGCAATCAGCCCCAGCATTTT. Its protein product is CASSYNSATTGLSNQPQHF. Looking up the rest from reference TRBV19 and TRBJ1-5 gives the full variable domain: DGGITQSPKYLFRKEGQNVTLSCEQNLNHDAMYWYRQDPGQGLRLIYYSQIVNDFQKGDIAEGYSVSREKKESFPLTVTSAQKNPTAFYLCASSYNSATTGLSNQPQHFGDGTRLSIL.

Only one count was recorded for this clone. V and J are TRBV5-1 and TRBJ2-3; 8 bases are a match to TRBD2. J lost 0 bases, V lost 1 base, and 1 base had no gene match. The CDR3 loop spans 15 amino acids. Germline V gene data show CDR1 as SGHRS and CDR2 as YFSETQ. The CDR3 DNA reads as TGCGCCAGCAGCTTGCCTAGCGGGAGCACAGATACGCAGTATTTT. Protein: CASSLPSGSTDTQYF.

The rearrangement joins TRBV7-6 to TRBJ2-2, with 10 nucleotides matching TRBD1. From germline, CDR1 is SGHVS and CDR2 FNYEAQ. The CDR3 is made up of 14 amino acids. With 5 bases clipped from V and 6 bases from J, the junction kept 3 bases outside the gene matches. The CDR3 DNA is TGTGCCAGCAGCGTCGGACAGGGGGCCGGGGAGCTGTTTTTT. Translating gives CASSVGQGAGELFF. The full variable domain, with the rest looked up from reference TRBV7-6 and TRBJ2-2, is GAGVSQSPRYKVTKRGQDVALRCDPISGHVSLYWYRQALGQGPEFLTYFNYEAQQDKSGLPNDRFSAERPEGSISTLTIQRTEQRDSAMYRCASSVGQGAGELFFGEGSRLTVL.